This is a list of T cell receptor beta chains from one sample in a study of Tregs in tolerant kidney transplant recipients. Their antigens remain unidentified. Clones were sequenced by immunoSEQ multiplex PCR, and TCRdb holds only the in-frame ones, with some missing. The sample carries several thousand clones, roughly a third recorded once. The material sequenced was CD8+ T cells from blood cultured with allogeneic cells, taken before the transplant. These receptors were collected from a human patient who received a combined kidney and bone marrow transplant. Both conserved end residues are part of each CDR3.

V gene	J gene	CDR3 protein
TRBV4-3	TRBJ2-1	CASSQVGLAEQFF
TRBV7-8	TRBJ2-1	CASSLDTRTSTYNEQFF
TRBV25-1	TRBJ1-2	CASSLSGQGHTF
TRBV19	TRBJ2-2	CASSIDTTRGTGELFF
TRBV7-9	TRBJ2-7	CASSSTSGRIGFYEQYF
TRBV29-1	TRBJ2-2	CSATEAGRTGELFF
TRBV7-3	TRBJ2-1	CASSSPPRRPTSGSHSYNEQFF
TRBV7-8	TRBJ2-7	CASSLLAGDPYEQYF
TRBV7-3	TRBJ1-4	CASSLGIGSREKLFF
TRBV27	TRBJ2-7	CASSIVLAGGPYEQYF
TRBV9	.	CAGSEWGQSYEQYF
TRBV27	TRBJ1-2	CASSSFRDRGSGYTF
TRBV6-5	TRBJ1-2	CASSLINYGYTF
TRBV7-2	TRBJ1-2	CASSLGLTGYGYTF
TRBV9	TRBJ1-2	CASSLGTECTF
TRBV7-9	TRBJ1-1	CASSFSKTEEAFF
TRBV27	TRBJ2-5	CASTSGGLETQYF
TRBV7-6	TRBJ2-7	CASSFTGEGYEQYF
TRBV27	TRBJ2-5	CASSLDRGPWQTQYF
TRBV4-1	TRBJ2-5	CASSQGLMETQYF
TRBV5-4	TRBJ1-1	CASSLVGGNTEAFF
TRBV5-6	TRBJ2-1	CASSLRWGGRAQFF
TRBV19	TRBJ2-7	CASSTGQVHEQYF
TRBV27	TRBJ1-3	CASSLIGSRGLSGNTIYF
TRBV9	TRBJ2-7	CASSVRRGTGRRDLGYYEQYF
TRBV19	TRBJ1-6	CASSVTGRAYNSPLHF
TRBV7-6	TRBJ1-1	CASSQGGPEAFF
TRBV27	TRBJ2-2	CASSFGRAAGELFF
TRBV7-6	.	CASSPGLNYEQYF
TRBV11-3	TRBJ2-1	CASSQVGGRSSYNEQFF
TRBV5-5	TRBJ1-1	CASSFGAGVTEAFF
TRBV7-6	TRBJ2-4	CASSLGTGIAKNIQYF
TRBV29-1	TRBJ1-3	CSPPQGDGNTIYF
TRBV4-2	TRBJ2-7	CASSGGTPAEQYF
TRBV7-6	TRBJ2-7	CASSPSPGQGAYEQYF
TRBV7-9	TRBJ2-4	CASSSPNLLAKNIQYF
TRBV5-1	TRBJ2-1	CASSQDRDNEQFF
TRBV27	TRBJ2-7	CASSLSVSGYEQYF
TRBV9	TRBJ2-7	CASTPVRAGASYEQYF
TRBV19	TRBJ2-5	CASRSGGGETQYF
TRBV28	TRBJ1-4	CASSFRQGRIPTNEKLFF
TRBV10-3	TRBJ2-7	CAISAGGQGVGYEQYF
TRBV4-1	TRBJ2-3	CASSSRLAVITDTQYF
TRBV7-9	TRBJ2-7	CASSHGQVWYEQYF
TRBV15	TRBJ2-7	CATSTFTGGYEQYF
TRBV7-2	TRBJ1-4	CASSPGTGREKLFF
TRBV27	TRBJ2-3	CASSQQGLVHTQYF
TRBV9	TRBJ2-1	CASSASGLMGDEQFF
TRBV7-9	TRBJ2-7	CASSPHESYEQYF
TRBV29-1	TRBJ2-7	CSAVAGGPYEQYF
TRBV11-3	TRBJ2-2	CASSPRLAGTGELFF
TRBV5-1	TRBJ2-3	CASSLADPFTDTQYF